This entry features one T cell receptor (beta chain) sequence. Sequencing used immunoSEQ multiplex PCR; TCRdb keeps in-frame clones, though not all of them. In the table there are roughly 390,000 clones, about 85% of which are singletons. The V gene end was trimmed by 5 bases and the J gene end by 4 bases; junction bases not matched to a gene: 4. The CDR3 sequence is 13 residues long. Germline CDR1 reads LNHDA; CDR2 reads SQIVND (reference sequence). The treatment was: about 20 received Ad26.COV2.S at low or high dose, single or two shots; five or six received placebo; per-sample allocation not given. On day 63 after the first injection, vaccine and placebo recipients gave samples. The data were taken from a study of Ad26.COV2.S vaccination and SARS-CoV-2 variants.

The sample here was peripheral blood, taken in a trial of Ad26.COV2.S vaccine versus placebo. The chain recombines TRBV19 with TRBJ1-2, with TRBD1 identical over 7 bases. The TCR sequence derives from a person between 18 and 65 years old who received the Ad26.COV2.S COVID-19 vaccine or a placebo. The CDR3 protein is CASSRGTAYGYTF. CDR3 DNA sequence: TGTGCCAGTAGTCGCGGGACAGCCTATGGCTACACCTTC. The full variable domain, with the rest looked up from reference TRBV19 and TRBJ1-2, is DGGITQSPKYLFRKEGQNVTLSCEQNLNHDAMYWYRQDPGQGLRLIYYSQIVNDFQKGDIAEGYSVSREKKESFPLTVTSAQKNPTAFYLCASSRGTAYGYTFGSGTRLTVV.